What follows describes a single T cell receptor beta chain. Its antigen specificity is not known. Base qualities are not at hand, and no much larger clone is one base apart. With the library built for alpha chains, this beta chain is off target and its frequency is not meaningful. Counted from cysteine to phenylalanine, this CDR3 has 12 amino acids. The entry retains the CDR3 DNA only, 36 bases that are in frame from base 1. In the germline V gene, CDR1 corresponds to SNHLY and CDR2 to FYNNEI. Relative to germline, V is 4 bases shorter and J is 7 bases shorter, with 10 bases between their ends. This sample was taken from a study of spatial heterogeneity in lung cancer (dated by TCRdb to 2018 to 2020). General notes on the study: More beta-chain than alpha-chain transcripts were consistently detected, likely reflecting higher beta-chain transcript abundance. In the raw uncorrected reads, each unique combination of TCR and UMI appeared on average more than ten times. TCR alpha and beta repertoires were quantitatively compared across multiple tumor regions, matched nontumor lung and blood in non-small cell lung cancer. Nonsynonymous mutation counts, determined by whole-exome sequencing of tumor tissue, were related to TCR repertoire features. At surgery, both alpha and beta chains were TCR-sequenced in around 240 tumor regions, approximately 64 matched nontumor lung samples and over 50 PBMC samples.

The time point label for this specimen denotes: sample taken at primary tumor resection. Whole RNA extracted from tumor and nontumor lung tissue, or from cryopreserved PBMC samples, was used for TCR sequencing without cell sorting. The donors were fewer than 90 patients from the lung TRACERx cohort who had early-stage, untreated non-small cell lung cancer. A patient was chosen for TCR sequencing only when enough RNA was available from at least two tumor regions. Before selection, tumor and adjacent nontumor lung specimens were reviewed by a lung pathologist. Receptor libraries were prepared by 5' RACE. These reads were obtained on a NextSeq 500. The TCR library protocol attached a unique molecular identifier to each TCR cDNA molecule to allow correction of PCR and sequencing errors. The study's own analysis went as follows. TCR identification, UMI-based error correction and CDR3 extraction were performed with Decombinator tools. TCRs above a frequency of 2 per 1,000, corresponding to the top 1% of the tumor frequency distribution, were defined as expanded. Renyi diversity was calculated using the R vegan package after each repertoire was subsampled 100 times to 5,000 TCRs. CDR3 similarity networks were built from amino acid triplet string-kernel similarity, connecting CDR3s with pairwise similarity above 0.82. Starting from the raw public reads, TCRdb applied fastp trimming at Q25, assembled clones with MiXCR and retained in-frame beta chains. Identical CDR3 proteins give one entry, which carries the most common genes and DNA. TCRdb, rather than the study authors, made the V and J calls. This sample lists approximately 2,200 distinct CDR3 sequences; roughly an eighth were detected once. The top ten constitute about 24% of the sample.

Beyond this particular receptor, the publication reports: Additional single-cell paired TCR alpha and beta sequencing was considered necessary to confirm, at a functional level, the hypothesis that regional TCRs recognize regional mutations.

The clonotype comes from a male donor with early-stage non-small cell lung cancer. The chain is encoded by TRBV2 joined to TRBJ2-5, with an unclear D gene assignment. This sample comprised normal lung tissue next to the tumor, obtained at surgery. The CDR3 protein sequence reads: CASSADLGTQYF. The sequenced DNA: TGTGCCAGCAGTGCTGATCTCGGGACCCAGTACTTC.